This T cell receptor (beta chain) was sequenced for a study of T-cell memory formation after mild COVID-19. TCRdb independently ran MiXCR on the 5' RACE reads; one entry per CDR3 protein. The sample contains approximately 290,000 distinct CDR3 sequences, around 19% of which appear only once. This CDR3 is 14 amino acids long. Germline CDR1 reads SGHTA; CDR2 reads FQGNSA. V was shortened by 5 bases and J by 4 bases, with 14 bases between the two germline ends. This clonotype was seen once. The sequence was obtained from a man younger than 35 who had mild COVID-19 (a few samples of this study predate the infection). Cell type and time point are not known. The J gene is TRBJ1-2, the V gene TRBV7-2; D perhaps matches TRBD1 (5 bases). The sample taken for sequencing was PBMCs or a T cell subset sorted from them (not recorded which). CDR3 sequence: CASSPRQNFYGYTF. CDR3 in DNA: TGTGCCAGCAGCCCCAGACAGAATTTCTATGGCTACACCTTC.